This T cell receptor beta chain derives from a study of blood T cell repertoires in COVID-19. Study-wide context: COVID-19 samples from acute and convalescent phases originated in the United States, Italy and Spain.

Seattle's enrolled individuals joined amid active infection and were then monitored longitudinally. Libraries were prepared by immunoSEQ multiplex PCR; TCRdb keeps only in-frame clonotypes and omits some of them. The sample includes roughly 250,000 clones, approximately 87% seen only once; the top ten take roughly 12%. The CDR3 loop spans 15 amino acids. V was clipped by 6 bases and J by 4 bases; unmatched bases: 7. The sequence was collected from a woman in her 30s with COVID-19, enrolled during active disease. Sequencing used peripheral blood. The J gene is TRBJ1-5, the V gene TRBV23-1; 9 bases map to TRBD1. TRBV23-1 counts as an open reading frame of uncertain function. The CDR3 bases are TGCGCCAGCAGAGGATGGGACAGGGTAAATCAGCCCCAGCATTTT. This encodes CASRGWDRVNQPQHF.